This T cell receptor beta chain was identified during a study of blood T cell repertoires in COVID-19. Study as a whole: PBMCs, B-cell-depleted T cells, or T cells provided the cDNA or gDNA that made up the material.

Methods used by the authors: Nucleated cell counts were estimated from reference gene primer amplification. TCRdb's copy holds only in-frame clones and misses some; the assay was immunoSEQ multiplex PCR. V and J calls and clone size are copied from that table; D and trimming were computed from the DNA. The sample has some 160,000 clones; about four fifths are singletons. Germline values: CDR1 SGDLS, CDR2 YYNGEE. Trimming cost V 4 bases and J 0 bases; bases outside gene matches: 4. This CDR3 is 15 amino acids long. The J gene is TRBJ2-3, the V gene TRBV9, with 8 bases fitting TRBD2. The TCR comes from a man in his 70s with active or convalescent COVID-19. The sequencing input was peripheral blood. CDR3 bases: TGTGCCAGCAGCTATAGCGGGGCGAGCACAGATACGCAGTATTTT. Translation: CASSYSGASTDTQYF. The variable domain in full, completed from reference TRBV9 and TRBJ2-3, reads DSGVTQTPKHLITATGQRVTLRCSPRSGDLSVYWYQQSLDQGLQFLIQYYNGEERAKGNILERFSAQQFPDLHSELNLSSLELGDSALYFCASSYSGASTDTQYFGPGTRLTVL.